A single sample is the source of the 27 T cell receptor beta chains below, sequenced in a study of T cell changes during pregnancy in multiple sclerosis. TCRdb's copy holds only in-frame clones and misses some; the assay was immunoSEQ multiplex PCR. The data contain about 70,000 clones, over 90% of them singletons. This specimen was CD4+ T cells from peripheral blood mononuclear cells, taken after pregnancy. These receptors all come from a female donor with multiple sclerosis, enrolled in a pregnancy study.

The V and J genes are TRBV19 and TRBJ1-2; D remains ambiguous. Germline-derived CDR1 and CDR2 are LNHDA and SQIVND (reference sequence). V shed 7 bases and J shed 7 bases, with 22 bases lying between them. The CDR3 is 15 residues long. The CDR3: CASTVPSFRGGGYTF. The CDR3 DNA sequence: TGTGCCAGTACCGTCCCAAGTTTTCGAGGTGGTGGCTACACCTTC.

The V gene is TRBV19, the J gene TRBJ1-5, with D perhaps TRBD1 (6 bases). With 5 bases removed from V and 2 bases from J, the gap between germline ends came to 13 bases. The CDR3 extends over 15 amino acids. CDR1 LNHDA and CDR2 SQIVND come from the germline V gene (reference sequence). CDR3 DNA sequence: TGTGCCAGTAGTCCCCAGGGGATCGGCAATCAGCCCCAGCATTTT. Encoded protein: CASSPQGIGNQPQHF.

The chain has TRBV19 and TRBJ1-2; D might be TRBD1 (6 bases). The V gene lost 3 bases and the J gene lost 0 bases, with 8 bases spanning the gap. The V gene's germline CDR1 is LNHDA and CDR2 SQIVND (reference sequence). CDR3 length: 14 amino acids. The CDR3 sequence: CASSIRGANYGYTF. CDR3 in DNA: TGTGCCAGTAGTATCAGGGGAGCTAACTATGGCTACACCTTC.

This clone was picked up one time. Here the CDR3 reads CASSHVSYEQYF. In DNA form, the CDR3 reads TGCGCCAGCAGCCACGTCTCCTACGAGCAGTACTTC. J is TRBJ2-7 and V is TRBV4-1; D is unclear. Trimming took off 3 bases at V and 0 bases at J, with 3 bases between the two ends. The CDR3 length is 12 residues. Looked up from germline, CDR1 is MGHRA and CDR2 is YSYEKL.

The J gene is TRBJ1-1, the V gene TRBV6-5; tentative D call: TRBD1 (5 bases). CDR3 size: 14 residues. Trimming took off 0 bases at V and 4 bases at J, with 9 bases between the two ends. Germline V gene sequence: CDR1 MNHEY, CDR2 SVGAGI. The CDR3 nucleotides are TGTGCCAGCAGTTACTCTAGACAGCGCACTGAAGCTTTCTTT. Translated: CASSYSRQRTEAFF.

This chain links TRBV30 with TRBJ1-5; the D is unclear. V was clipped by 4 bases and J by 6 bases, with 10 bases between them. In germline, CDR1 is GTSNPN, CDR2 SVGIG (reference sequence). This CDR3 has 12 amino acids. In nucleotides, the CDR3 is TGTGCCTGGACTCTCCCCGGTCAGCCCCAGCATTTT. Protein: CAWTLPGQPQHF. Drawing the rest from reference TRBV30 and TRBJ1-5, the complete variable domain is SQTIHQWPATLVQPVGSPLSLECTVEGTSNPNLYWYRQAAGRGLQLLFYSVGIGQISSEVPQNLSASRPQDRQFILSSKKLLLSDSGFYLCAWTLPGQPQHFGDGTRLSIL.

The count of this clone is one. The J gene is TRBJ1-1, the V gene TRBV18; D may be TRBD1 (5 bases). V lost 5 bases, J lost 0 bases, and 13 bases lay in between. The CDR3 consists of 15 residues. Germline V CDR1 and CDR2: KGHSH, LQKENI. Here the CDR3 DNA reads TGTGCCAGCTCAGCTTTGGACACCGTGAACACTGAAGCTTTCTTT. It yields the protein CASSALDTVNTEAFF. The variable domain in full, with the rest retrieved from reference TRBV18 and TRBJ1-1, is NAGVMQNPRHLVRRRGQEARLRCSPMKGHSHVYWYRQLPEEGLKFMVYLQKENIIDESGMPKERFSAEFPKEGPSILRIQQVVRGDSAAYFCASSALDTVNTEAFFGQGTRLTVV.

The rearrangement links TRBV7-2 to TRBJ1-2, with unresolved D. CDR3 length: 16 amino acids. V lost 0 bases and J lost 4, with 15 bases in between. Per germline, CDR1 SGHTA and CDR2 FQGNSA. This CDR3 is CASSLARARRSYGYTF. CDR3 in DNA: TGTGCCAGCAGCTTAGCGAGGGCCAGGCGAAGCTATGGCTACACCTTC.

This clone was recorded only once. This chain connects TRBV28 to TRBJ1-1; D call uncertain. The germline V gene encodes CDR1 MDHEN and CDR2 SYDVKM. The V end lost 3 bases, the J end lost 6 bases, and 20 bases lay between the germline ends. The CDR3 is 16 amino acids. CDR3 sequence reads: CASSLPRKGPRAEAFF. CDR3 nucleotides: TGTGCCAGCAGTTTGCCCCGTAAGGGCCCGAGGGCTGAAGCTTTCTTT.

This sequence joins TRBV19 and TRBJ1-2; 7 nucleotides match TRBD1. V was pared by 6 bases and J by 4 bases, with 5 bases of the junction left unmatched. Germline V gives CDR1 LNHDA, CDR2 SQIVND (reference sequence). CDR3 length: 13 amino acids. For the CDR3, the DNA is TGTGCCAGTAGCCCGACAGGGTCCTATGGCTACACCTTC. It specifies CASSPTGSYGYTF.

The gene calls are TRBV7-2 and TRBJ2-1, with TRBD1 as a possible D gene (5 bases). V was shortened by 1 base and J by 2 bases, with 9 bases between the two germline ends. Germline CDR1 and CDR2: SGHTA and FQGNSA. The length of the CDR3 is 15 residues. CDR3 protein: CASSLVWGAYNEQFF. The CDR3 DNA sequence: TGTGCCAGCAGCTTAGTTTGGGGCGCCTACAATGAGCAGTTCTTC.

This clone was seen repeatedly, ten times or more. The genes are TRBV29-1 and TRBJ1-1, with 9 bases lining up with TRBD1. This CDR3 region has 13 residues. CDR1 SQVTM and CDR2 ANQGSEA come from the germline V gene. The trim removed 6 bases at V and 3 bases at J, leaving 5 bases unmatched. The CDR3 spells CSVDRGSDTEAFF. Here the CDR3 DNA reads TGCAGCGTGGACAGGGGCAGTGACACTGAAGCTTTCTTT.

J is TRBJ1-4 and V is TRBV6-6; TRBD1 might be the D (5 bases). Trimming took off 7 bases at V and 5 bases at J, with 17 bases between the two ends. Germline V CDR1 and CDR2: MNHNY, SVGAGI (reference sequence). There are 15 residues in the CDR3. CDR3 residues: CASTDRQYGNEKLFF. CDR3 DNA: TGTGCCAGCACCGATAGACAGTATGGGAATGAAAAACTGTTTTTT.

The J gene is TRBJ2-2, the V gene TRBV6-1; TRBD1 agrees at 9 bases. This CDR3 comprises 15 residues. The junction had 8 bases not matched to a gene; V was cut back by 10 bases and J by 2 bases. Germline lookup yields CDR1 MNHNS and CDR2 SASEGT. CDR3 sequence: CAIKRQGGNTGELFF. The DNA of the CDR3 is TGTGCCATCAAACGACAGGGGGGAAACACCGGGGAGCTGTTTTTT.

This clone is a singleton in its sample. This sequence joins TRBV27 and TRBJ2-4; a weak D match, TRBD1 (5 bases). The germline V gene encodes CDR1 MNHEY and CDR2 SMNVEV (reference sequence). The CDR3 totals 15 residues. The V and J ends lost 6 bases and 0 bases respectively, with 12 bases between them. Here the CDR3 reads CASRMDTLAKNIQYF. The CDR3 coding sequence is TGTGCCAGCAGGATGGACACCCTAGCCAAAAACATTCAGTACTTC.

This chain links TRBV11-3 with TRBJ2-3; the D gene is possibly TRBD2 (5 bases). Trimming removed 3 bases at V and 1 base at J, with 5 bases between. The CDR3 length is 13 residues. Germline-derived CDR1 and CDR2 are SGHNT and YENEEA. The CDR3 protein is CASSFGGTDTQYF. In nucleotides, the CDR3 is TGTGCCAGCAGCTTCGGGGGCACAGATACGCAGTATTTT.

The chain uses TRBV5-1 and TRBJ2-3; 7 bases align to TRBD1. Germline V lookup: CDR1 SGHRS, CDR2 YFSETQ. Germline trimming cut 2 bases from V and 2 bases from J; bases unmatched to any gene: 5. There are 15 residues in the CDR3. Written as DNA, the CDR3 is TGCGCCAGCAGCTTAGACAGGGCCCCCACAGATACGCAGTATTTT. This gives the protein CASSLDRAPTDTQYF.

J is TRBJ2-5 and V is TRBV10-2; TRBD1 matches 8 bases. Germline V gives CDR1 WSHSY, CDR2 SAAADI. V trimming: 7 bases; J trimming: 5 bases; junction bases outside the gene matches: 6. This CDR3 is 13 amino acids long. The CDR3 reads CASKRRGQETQYF. Written as DNA, the CDR3 is TGCGCCAGCAAACGCAGGGGGCAGGAGACCCAGTACTTC.

This sequence joins TRBV18 and TRBJ1-1, with TRBD1 matching 7 bases. Germline V gene sequence: CDR1 KGHSH, CDR2 LQKENI. CDR3 length equals 15 residues. The ends lost 4 bases at V and 8 bases at J; junction bases unmatched: 13. CDR3 sequence (DNA): TGTGCCAGCTCACGCGGAGGGGGCTCTAAGGCAGAAGCTTTCTTT. It is translated as CASSRGGGSKAEAFF.

The CDR3 nucleotides read TGTGCCAGCAGCCAAGGACTGTTCTCCTACAATGAGCAGTTCTTC. Protein product: CASSQGLFSYNEQFF. The rearrangement links TRBV11-3 to TRBJ2-1; D is possibly TRBD2 (5 bases). With 5 bases removed from V and 0 bases from J, the gap between germline ends came to 11 bases. CDR1 is SGHNT and CDR2 is YENEEA in the germline V gene. The CDR3 is 15 residues long.

The chain is built from TRBV5-1 and TRBJ2-3; 8 nucleotides agree with TRBD1. The V gene's germline CDR1 is SGHRS and CDR2 YFSETQ. CDR3 size: 16 residues. V lost 4 bases to trimming and J lost 0 bases; unmatched junction nucleotides: 7. DNA of the CDR3: TGCGCCAGCAGCCTGGACAGGGAACTTAGCACAGATACGCAGTATTTT. Its protein is CASSLDRELSTDTQYF.

The CDR3 DNA is TGTGCCAGCAGCTTAGGCAGTATAACAGATACGCAGTATTTT. It translates to CASSLGSITDTQYF. V gene TRBV7-9 combines with J gene TRBJ2-3; D remains unclear. Germline V gene sequence: CDR1 SEHNR, CDR2 FQNEAQ (reference sequence). The CDR3 is 14 residues long. V lost 1 base to trimming and J lost 3 bases, with 8 bases between them.

This chain joins TRBV2 and TRBJ1-2; possibly TRBD1 for D (6 bases). The germline V gene has CDR1 SNHLY and CDR2 FYNNEI. Trimming shortened V by 7 bases and J by 8 bases, and 14 bases separated the two germline ends. This CDR3 is 12 amino acids long. Written as DNA, the CDR3 is TGTGCCAGCAACTCCAGGGGCCGCGGCTACACCTTC. It encodes CASNSRGRGYTF.

In this sample, this clone turned up once. The rearrangement joins TRBV5-1 to TRBJ1-1; D unresolved. The germline gives CDR1 SGHRS, CDR2 YFSETQ. V was shortened by 0 bases and J by 10 bases, with 16 bases between the two germline ends. CDR3 length: 14 amino acids. CDR3 nucleotide sequence: TGCGCCAGCAGCTTGGGACCGGCCAGCCAGGTAGCTTTCTTT. It specifies CASSLGPASQVAFF. Complete variable domain (other parts from reference TRBV5-1 and TRBJ1-1): KAGVTQTPRYLIKTRGQQVTLSCSPISGHRSVSWYQQTPGQGLQFLFEYFSETQRNKGNFPGRFSGRQFSNSRSEMNVSTLELGDSALYLCASSLGPASQVAFFGQGTRLTVV.

The genes are TRBV30 and TRBJ2-7; weak D call: TRBD1 (6 bases). Per the germline V gene, CDR1 is GTSNPN and CDR2 is SVGIG (reference sequence). V lost 0 bases and J lost 2, with 14 bases in between. The CDR3 contains 15 residues. The DNA of the CDR3 is TGTGCCTGGAGTGTAGGGTGGCAGGGGCCCTACGAGCAGTACTTC. Translated, it gives CAWSVGWQGPYEQYF.

The gene calls are TRBV7-8 and TRBJ1-1; D ambiguous. V lost 5 bases and J lost 4, with 11 bases in between. CDR1 is SGHVS and CDR2 is FQNEAQ in the germline V gene. This CDR3 is 13 amino acids long. The DNA for the CDR3 is TGTGCCAGCAGCCTCTCGGAGGTCACTGAAGCTTTCTTT. This encodes CASSLSEVTEAFF.

The V call is TRBV5-1, the J call TRBJ2-1, with 8 positions matching TRBD1. V lost 6 bases, J lost 9 bases, and 8 bases stayed unmatched. The CDR3 runs to 13 residues. Germline values: CDR1 SGHRS, CDR2 YFSETQ. The CDR3 region is CASTRQGSAEQFF. CDR3 sequence (DNA): TGCGCCAGCACGAGACAGGGGTCCGCTGAGCAGTTCTTC.